This T cell receptor (beta chain) stems from a study of T cells after yellow fever vaccination. Study-wide results and limits: A small share of clonotypes appeared in both CD4 and CD8 compartments.

TCRdb processed the 5' RACE reads anew with MiXCR; each CDR3 protein has one entry. The data contain some 260,000 distinct CDR3 sequences, roughly 5.2% of them seen just once; the ten biggest clones take up roughly 3.5%. This clonotype was detected a few times. Its antigen is as yet unknown. V shed 9 bases and J shed 1 base, with 19 bases lying between them. The CDR3 runs 16 residues. Looked up from germline, CDR1 is ENHRY and CDR2 is SYGVKD. This sequence originates from a man younger than 35 who received the YFV17D yellow fever vaccine. This sequence joins TRBV10-3 and TRBJ1-3; no clear D gene. The sample was CD4+ T cells sorted from PBMCs, taken on the day of the yellow fever booster vaccination. The CDR3 nucleotides are TGTGCCATTCTCCGCGCGGGGAGTCCTTCTGGAAACACCATATATTTT. It is translated as CAILRAGSPSGNTIYF.